This T cell receptor beta chain is from a study of blood T cells in healthy people across ages. Trimming took 5 bases from V and 4 from J; bases not matched to a gene: 14. The CDR3 sequence is 17 residues long. Looked up from germline, CDR1 is SGHNT and CDR2 is YENEEA. Together with a sample-barcoded 5' primer, a J-beta primer mix was included in a second PCR lasting about 7 to 12 cycles. TCRdb re-derived calls from the 5' RACE reads in MiXCR, one entry per CDR3 protein. This table has 750,000 or so distinct CDR3 sequences, just under 25% appearing once. This sample also belongs to another study, concerning T cells of mothers and their children.

This clonotype was sampled from a boy aged 5-17 years in good health. The source material was blood. The rearrangement joins TRBV11-3 to TRBJ2-1; TRBD1 aligns across 7 bases. DNA for the CDR3: TGTGCCAGCAGCCCTAAACATGGGCAGGGGGAATACAATGAGCAGTTCTTC. Translated: CASSPKHGQGEYNEQFF.